The source of this TCR beta chain is a study of cytomegalovirus exposure and HLA in healthy donors. PCR was performed using 60 Vbeta and 13 Jbeta primers. Profiling relied on immunoSEQ multiplex PCR, and the TCRdb table lists in-frame clones only, not all of them. The sample includes approximately 82,000 clones, 62% of them seen just once. Germline lookup yields CDR1 MNHEY and CDR2 SVGAGI. Between the trimmed V and J ends, which lost 0 bases and 8 bases, there was a span of 10 bases. The CDR3 extends over 14 amino acids. The TCR was taken from a woman younger than 45 in good health and CMV-seropositive. The rearrangement joins TRBV6-5 to TRBJ1-4; the D gene is possibly TRBD1 (5 bases). The sample taken for sequencing was PBMCs. The CDR3 nucleotides read TGTGCCAGCAGTTACTCCAGGGAAAGGGAAAAACTGTTTTTT. Its translation is CASSYSREREKLFF.